A selection of T cell receptor beta chains follows, all from one sample in a study of human T cells and chemical hapten exposure. One entry per CDR3 protein, called by TCRdb with MiXCR from the RACE reads. The repertoire has some 93,000 distinct CDR3 sequences, approximately 10% of them found once; the top ten carry around 3%. The sequenced sample consisted of whole blood. All receptors derive from a female donor in good health. Some clones in this sample may be carry-over from other donors' samples. CDR3s include the opening cysteine and the closing phenylalanine or tryptophan. A D gene is named only where the DNA matches it firmly. Clone size is shown for a subset of rows, as once, few, many or a class of expanded clone.

>many|TRBV29-1|TRBD2|TRBJ2-5
TGCAGCGTTGAAGGTGTGGGCCTAGCGGGAGTTCAGGAGACCCAGTACTTC
CSVEGVGLAGVQETQYF
>many|TRBV12-3/TRBV12-4|-|TRBJ1-2
TGTGCCAGCACCCTAGGCGGGGGTGGTGGCGGCTACACCTTC
CASTLGGGGGGYTF
>-|TRBV5-6|-|TRBJ1-1
TGTGCCAGCAGCTTTCCCGTCGGTGAAGCTTTCTTT
CASSFPVGEAFF
>-|TRBV7-2|-|TRBJ2-3
TGTGCCAGCAGCTCCTCGTATGGGGCGGGCCTAAGCACAGATACGCAGTATTTT
CASSSSYGAGLSTDTQYF
>-|TRBV6-5|-|TRBJ2-5
TGTGCGACTGTACCAAACGCCGGGGGGCCAGAGACCCAGTACTTC
CATVPNAGGPETQYF
>-|TRBV19|TRBD2|TRBJ2-2
TGTGCCAGTAGTATAGGTCCTAGCGGGGTCACCGGGGAGCTGTTTTTT
CASSIGPSGVTGELFF
>-|TRBV7-9|-|TRBJ2-1
TGTGCCAGCAGCTTAGAAGGTAGGCGAGCCTACAATGAGCAGTTCTTC
CASSLEGRRAYNEQFF
>few|TRBV20-1|-|TRBJ1-6
TGCAGTGCTAGAGATATTAATTCACCCCTCCACTTT
CSARDINSPLHF
>few|TRBV20-1|-|TRBJ2-2
TGCAGTGCTAGTTCGGAGAACACCGGGGAGCTGTTTTTT
CSASSENTGELFF
>-|TRBV5-4|-|TRBJ1-2
TGTGCCAGCAGCCATATGGACCCTGGTTATGGCTACACCTTC
CASSHMDPGYGYTF
>many|TRBV7-9|-|TRBJ2-1
TGTGCCAGCAGCTCGACCCTCAATGAGCAGTTCTTC
CASSSTLNEQFF
>-|TRBV4-2|-|TRBJ1-3
TGTGCCAGCAGCTTAACCCTTGCGGTCTCTGGAAACACCATATATTTT
CASSLTLAVSGNTIYF
>few|TRBV7-6|TRBD1|TRBJ1-4
TGTGCCAGCAGCCCCGACAGGGGCGGGGGTGAAAAACTGTTTTTT
CASSPDRGGGEKLFF
>few|TRBV28|-|TRBJ1-1
TGTGCCAGCAGTCGCCTGAAGAGAGCCTTGAATACTGAAGCTTTCTTT
CASSRLKRALNTEAFF
>few|TRBV6-6|-|TRBJ2-7
TGTGCCAGCAGTTACCTAAGGACGCCTAGGGCAGTTGGCGAGCAGTACTTC
CASSYLRTPRAVGEQYF
>many|TRBV12-3/TRBV12-4|TRBD2|TRBJ2-3
TGTGCCAGCAGTTCCGGGACTAGCGGGAGAGGGACAGATACGCAGTATTTT
CASSSGTSGRGTDTQYF
>-|TRBV28|-|TRBJ2-6
TGTGCCAGCAGCCTGGTGAACTCTGGGGCCAACGTCCTGACTTTC
CASSLVNSGANVLTF